Shown below are 10 T cell receptor beta chains from a single sample sequenced in a study of human T cells and chemical hapten exposure. Each CDR3 protein is one row after TCRdb ran MiXCR on the RACE reads. The table lists around 340,000 distinct CDR3 sequences, roughly 6.9% of them singletons. Time point indicated: patch test 1, 2 weeks after DPC sensitization. Treatment given: therapeutic diphenylcyclopropenone sensitization with weekly scalp DPC. Material: whole blood, obtained in connection with sensitization to the hapten diphenylcyclopropenone (DPC). These TCRs come from a woman aged 18-29 years with alopecia areata. Some clones in this sample may be carry-over from other donors' samples.

This clonotype appeared a few times. The gene calls are TRBV7-2 and TRBJ1-4; maybe TRBD1 (5 bases). CDR1 and CDR2 from the germline V gene are SGHTA and FQGNSA. The CDR3 loop spans 14 amino acids. The germline V and J ends were trimmed by 2 bases and 8 bases, with 12 bases remaining between them. The CDR3 DNA is TGTGCCAGCAGCTTACAGCAGGGTCGGGAAAAACTGTTTTTT. Amino acids: CASSLQQGREKLFF.

The J gene is TRBJ1-3, the V gene TRBV12-3 or TRBV12-4; D may be TRBD1 (6 bases). The CDR3 is made up of 15 amino acids. Trimming pared 7 bases from V and 2 bases from J, leaving 15 bases between. This CDR3 reads CASTIGQIPGNTIYF. The CDR3 DNA sequence: TGTGCCAGCACAATCGGACAGATCCCTGGAAACACCATATATTTT.

The J gene is TRBJ1-2, the V gene TRBV25-1; 7 positions agree with TRBD1. The V segment lost 6 bases and the J segment 1 base; nucleotides outside the gene matches: 8. Germline values: CDR1 MGHDK, CDR2 SYGVNS. This CDR3 is built from 15 residues. The CDR3 DNA reads TGTGCCAGCAGCGGGACAGCCTCCATTAACTATGGCTACACCTTC. This codes for CASSGTASINYGYTF.

The genes are TRBV12-3 or TRBV12-4 and TRBJ2-4; D is unresolved. The germline V and J ends were trimmed by 3 bases and 0 bases, with 9 bases remaining between them. CDR3 size: 15 residues. The CDR3 DNA is TGTGCCAGCAGTTTCAGCTCACTAGCCAAAAACATTCAGTACTTC. Translated: CASSFSSLAKNIQYF.

This clonotype was picked up a small number of times. The chain employs TRBV29-1 and TRBJ2-7, with D uncertain. The V gene's germline CDR1 is SQVTM and CDR2 ANQGSEA. V lost 8 bases, J lost 0 bases, and 11 bases lay in between. This CDR3 has 12 amino acids. The CDR3 sequence: CSFQGASYEQYF. CDR3 DNA sequence: TGCAGCTTCCAAGGAGCCTCCTACGAGCAGTACTTC.

V usage is TRBV27 and J usage is TRBJ1-6, with D unclear. The CDR3 consists of 15 residues. CDR1 is MNHEY and CDR2 is SMNVEV in the germline V gene (reference sequence). V shed 5 bases and J shed 0 bases, with 8 bases lying between them. The CDR3 loop reads CASSPSDSYNSPLHF. The DNA of the CDR3 is TGTGCCAGCAGTCCATCGGACTCCTATAATTCACCCCTCCACTTT.

The chain recombines TRBV5-1 with TRBJ2-6; a possible D gene is TRBD1 (5 bases). This CDR3 region has 16 residues. CDR1 and CDR2 (germline): SGHRS, YFSETQ. Trimming shortened V by 0 bases and J by 1 base, and 8 bases separated the two germline ends. DNA for the CDR3: TGCGCCAGCAGCTTGGGACAGACTTCTGGGGCCAACGTCCTGACTTTC. Translated, it gives CASSLGQTSGANVLTF.

This clonotype was recorded many times. The chain combines TRBV29-1 with TRBJ2-7; tentatively, D is TRBD1 (6 bases). The V gene's germline CDR1 is SQVTM and CDR2 ANQGSEA. The CDR3 runs to 13 residues. V dropped 0 bases and J dropped 4 bases, with 10 bases sitting between them. In nucleotides, the CDR3 is TGCAGCGTTGAAGATAGGACAGATTACGAGCAGTACTTC. Residues: CSVEDRTDYEQYF.

The chain has TRBV29-1 and TRBJ1-5; possible D gene TRBD1, 5 bases. This CDR3 is 12 amino acids long. Per the germline V gene, CDR1 is SQVTM and CDR2 is ANQGSEA. Trimming left V 4 bases short and J 7 bases short, with 11 bases between. CDR3 amino acids: CSVAGERQPQHF. Here the CDR3 DNA reads TGCAGCGTTGCGGGGGAGAGACAGCCCCAGCATTTT. Filled out from reference TRBV29-1 and TRBJ1-5, the complete variable domain reads SAVISQKPSRDICQRGTSLTIQCQVDSQVTMMFWYRQQPGQSLTLIATANQGSEATYESGFVIDKFPISRPNLTFSTLTVSNMSPEDSSIYLCSVAGERQPQHFGDGTRLSIL.

This clonotype has a count of ten or more. The V and J genes are TRBV6-2 or TRBV6-3 and TRBJ1-2, with D maybe TRBD1 (5 bases). V lost 5 bases, J lost 1 base, and 8 bases lay in between. CDR3 size: 13 residues. Germline V lookup: CDR1 MNHEY, CDR2 SVGEGT. The CDR3 region is CASSADSNYGYTF. Here the CDR3 DNA reads TGTGCCAGCAGTGCTGACAGTAACTATGGCTACACCTTC.